Described below is a single TCR beta chain sequence and its context. Antigen specificity is unknown. This CDR3 is also generated by other DNA sequences in the sample. The data are from a study of PD-1 blockade in classical Hodgkin lymphoma. Overall study results and limits: Whereas CD4+ TCR diversity had risen significantly by C4D1, CD8+ TCR diversity had not.

Time point reported: cycle 4 day 1 (C4D1), after more than 5 weeks of nivolumab. In every patient, relapse followed autologous stem cell transplantation, while exposure to brentuximab vedotin differed. Germline CDR1 and CDR2: MDHEN and SYDVKM. The V end lost 5 bases, the J end lost 9 bases, and 14 bases lay between the germline ends. The CDR3 runs 14 residues. Using immunoSEQ multiplex PCR, the repertoire was profiled, and TCRdb retains in-frame clones only, with some absent. Of 6,000 to 10,000 clones in the sample, approximately 80% are singletons; the top ten hold roughly 46%. This TCR came from a human donor with classical Hodgkin lymphoma. The sample in question was peripheral blood mononuclear cells (PBMCs), obtained before the fourth cycle of nivolumab. This chain joins TRBV28 and TRBJ1-6; D is unclear. CDR3 in amino acids: CASSTNKRGSPLHF. CDR3 nucleotides: TGTGCCAGCAGTACTAACAAGAGAGGTTCACCCCTCCACTTT.